Listed below are T cell receptor beta chains from one sample, sequenced in a study of T cells in Graves' hyperthyroidism and ophthalmopathy. TCRdb recomputed calls from the multiplex PCR reads with MiXCR, one row per CDR3 protein. This table has around 36,000 distinct CDR3 sequences, under 60% appearing once. The sample was blood. The receptors come from a man aged 40-50 years with Graves' ophthalmopathy. The CDR3 runs from the conserved cysteine through the conserved F or W. The D gene is left open where the match is weak. For some rows the clone size is stated as once, few or many, or as a class when expanded; others skip it.

d_call j_call clone_size v_call cdr3_nt cdr3_aa
. TRBJ2-7 many TRBV11-2 TGTGCCAGCAGCTTAAATAGACGGGGATCCTACGAGCAGTACTTC CASSLNRRGSYEQYF
TRBD2 TRBJ2-2 . TRBV28 TGTGCCAGCAGTTTAGTAGTTGCTAGCGGGAACTCGAACACCGGGGAGCTGTTTTTT CASSLVVASGNSNTGELFF
TRBD2 TRBJ2-7 . TRBV20-1 TGCAGTGCTAGAGCCTCCGGGACTAGCGGGAGGAACGAGCAGTACTTC CSARASGTSGRNEQYF
. TRBJ1-5 . TRBV12-3/TRBV12-4 TGTGTCAGCAGTTTTATGGGATATAGCAATCAGCCCCAGCATTTT CVSSFMGYSNQPQHF
. TRBJ1-4 many TRBV3-1 TGTGCCAGCAGCCAAGAAGCATCGGGGGGTTATGAAAAACTGTTTTTT CASSQEASGGYEKLFF
. TRBJ2-5 many TRBV5-1 TGCGCCAGCAGCTTGGGTGTGGGGGGTGGACGGACCCAGTACTTC CASSLGVGGGRTQYF
TRBD1 TRBJ1-5 few TRBV3-1 TGTGCCAGCAGCCAGGGGGGGACAGGGGGCTCGAGGGGCAATCAGCCCCAGCATTTT CASSQGGTGGSRGNQPQHF
. TRBJ1-2 many TRBV5-1 TGCGCCAGCACCCCGGGTTCGGGCATTGATGGCTACACCTTC CASTPGSGIDGYTF
TRBD2 TRBJ2-1 . TRBV20-1 TGCAGTGCCAGCGGGAGGGCCTACAATGAGCAGTTCTTC CSASGRAYNEQFF
TRBD1 TRBJ1-1 . TRBV5-6 TGTGCCAGCAGCCAAGGGACAGGCACTGAAGCTTTCTTT CASSQGTGTEAFF
. TRBJ2-1 . TRBV29-1 TGCAGCCAGGGCGGGACGAATGAGCAGTTCTTC CSQGGTNEQFF
. TRBJ1-3 . TRBV9 TGTGCCAGCAGCCCCGGCGGCTCTGGAAACACCATATATTTT CASSPGGSGNTIYF
. TRBJ2-2 . TRBV19 TGTGCCAGTAGTATATCAGGGGAGCTGTTTTTT CASSISGELFF
. TRBJ1-1 . TRBV20-1 TGCAGTGCTGCAACGGCGGCGGGGGGGTACACTGAAGCTTTCTTT CSAATAAGGYTEAFF
. TRBJ2-1 . TRBV20-1 TGCAGTGCTAGACTCGTCGGCACAGGCTACAATGAGCAGTTCTTC CSARLVGTGYNEQFF
TRBD2 TRBJ2-1 once TRBV29-1 TGCAGCGTTGAAGGGAGTCGCCTAGCGGGAGACTACAATGAGCAGTTCTTC CSVEGSRLAGDYNEQFF
TRBD2 TRBJ2-7 . TRBV20-1 TGCAGTGCAAAAGGGAGGGCCGGAGACGAGCAGTACTTC CSAKGRAGDEQYF
TRBD1 TRBJ1-6 . TRBV6-4 TGTGCCAGCAGACGGACAGGGTTTGCCCTCCACTTT CASRRTGFALHF
TRBD2 TRBJ2-1 . TRBV20-1 TGCAGTGCTCCCGGACTAGCGGGATACTACAATGAGCAGTTCTTC CSAPGLAGYYNEQFF
TRBD1 TRBJ1-4 . TRBV7-8 TGTGCCAGCAGCTGGGCGACAGGGAAATATTCGGAAATACTGTTTTTT CASSWATGKYSEILFF
. TRBJ2-3 . TRBV5-1 TGCGCCAGCAGCTTTTCAGGGGCATACACAGATACGCAGTATTTT CASSFSGAYTDTQYF
. TRBJ1-1 . TRBV6-5 TGTGCCAGCAGTCGGGACACTGAAGCTTTCTTT CASSRDTEAFF
TRBD1 TRBJ1-1 . TRBV15 TGTGCCACCAGCAGCCAGGCGGGACAGACGACGGAAGCTTTCTTT CATSSQAGQTTEAFF
. TRBJ2-2 few TRBV4-1 TGCGCCAGCAGCCAGGCCTACGGCGGGCGGCAGGGCACCGGGGAGCTGTTTTTT CASSQAYGGRQGTGELFF
. TRBJ2-7 medium-sized TRBV25-1 TGTGCCAGCTCCCGCTCCTTGGACGGTTCCTACGAGCAGTACTTC CASSRSLDGSYEQYF
. TRBJ2-1 many TRBV4-2 TGTGCCAGCAGCTCGGGGCGCGATGAGCAGTTCTTC CASSSGRDEQFF
TRBD1 TRBJ1-1 many TRBV19 TGTGCCAGCAAGGGACAGGGAACGTTTGTTGGAGCTTTCTTT CASKGQGTFVGAFF
. TRBJ1-2 . TRBV20-1 TGCAGTGCTAGTGAACCCCTGGACGGTAACTATGGCTACACCTTC CSASEPLDGNYGYTF
TRBD1 TRBJ1-1 . TRBV6-6 TGTGCCAGCAGTATACAACCGGGACAGGGGGACCCGGAAGCTTTCTTT CASSIQPGQGDPEAFF
. TRBJ1-1 . TRBV6-4 TGTGCCAGCAGTGGCTTAAAAGACCGGGACAACACTGAAGCTTTCTTT CASSGLKDRDNTEAFF
. TRBJ2-3 once TRBV6-1 TGTGCCAGCAGGGACTCCGGGAGCACAGATACGCAGTATTTT CASRDSGSTDTQYF
. TRBJ1-2 many TRBV14 TGTGCCAGCAGCCAAGATTCGGTCTATGGCTACACCTTC CASSQDSVYGYTF
. TRBJ1-1 . TRBV20-1 TGCAGTGCTCGAGAGGTGGTGGTAGGCACTGAAGCTTTCTTT CSAREVVVGTEAFF
. TRBJ2-7 many TRBV7-2 TGTGCCAGCAGCTTACCGCGGGTCTACGAGCAGTACTTC CASSLPRVYEQYF
TRBD1 TRBJ2-3 many TRBV6-5 TGTGCCAGCAGTGACAGGGTTTCGGCGCAGTATTTT CASSDRVSAQYF
TRBD1 TRBJ1-4 . TRBV6-5 TGTGCCAGCAGTACGACAGGGTGGAATGAAAAACTGTTTTTT CASSTTGWNEKLFF
TRBD1 TRBJ1-1 few TRBV27 TGTGCCAGCAGCGACCTAGGGCAGGGGGCGGTCACTGAAGCTTTCTTT CASSDLGQGAVTEAFF
TRBD1 TRBJ1-6 . TRBV19 TGTGCCAGCAGCTTAACAGGGACAGGGGATTCACCCCTCCACTTT CASSLTGTGDSPLHF
. TRBJ1-1 medium-sized TRBV7-3 TGTGCCAGCAGCTTAACGGGAAAAAACACTGAAGCTTTCTTT CASSLTGKNTEAFF
TRBD1 TRBJ2-5 . TRBV20-1 TGCAGTGCTTCGGGACAGGGGGCTCGGGATATGGAGACCCAGTACTTC CSASGQGARDMETQYF
TRBD1 TRBJ2-5 many TRBV6-1 TGTGCCAGCAAACAGGGGGCGGGACCCAACCCCGGGGAGACCCAGTACTTC CASKQGAGPNPGETQYF
. TRBJ1-1 . TRBV5-5 TGTGCCAGCAGCATTGGGGGAGCCTCAAACACTGAAGCTTTCTTT CASSIGGASNTEAFF
. TRBJ2-2 many TRBV2 TGTGCCAGCAGTGGTCTGAGATCCTCCGGGGAGCTGTTTTTT CASSGLRSSGELFF
TRBD1 TRBJ1-5 . TRBV5-1 TGTGCCTGCAGCGAAAGGACAGGCGTTGGGAGTCAGCCCCAGCATTTT CACSERTGVGSQPQHF
TRBD1 TRBJ2-1 . TRBV7-8 TGTGCCAGCAGCTCCACGGACAGGGCACGCGGCGGGGCCTACAATGAGCAGTTCTTC CASSSTDRARGGAYNEQFF
TRBD2 TRBJ2-5 . TRBV7-9 TGTGCCAGCAGCTTAGGTAGCGGGACCAGGGAGACCCAGTACTTC CASSLGSGTRETQYF
TRBD1 TRBJ1-1 many TRBV27 TGTGCCAGCAACCGGGACAGGGGAAGCACTGAAGCTTTCTTT CASNRDRGSTEAFF
. TRBJ2-2 . TRBV27 TGTGCCAGCAGTTCCTCGACGGGGAGCACCGGGGAGCTGTTTTTT CASSSSTGSTGELFF
. TRBJ2-5 once TRBV20-1 TGCAGTGCTAGCCCACAGGGCGGAAAAACCGGGGAGACCCAGTACTTC CSASPQGGKTGETQYF
TRBD2 TRBJ2-1 . TRBV7-3 TGTGCCAGCAGCTTAGGGTCTAGCGGGAGGGGCTACAATGAGCAGTTCTTC CASSLGSSGRGYNEQFF
. TRBJ1-3 many TRBV5-1 TGTGCCAGCAGCTTCGTGGGGACTGGAAACACCATATATTTT CASSFVGTGNTIYF
TRBD2 TRBJ2-7 many TRBV4-1 TGCGCCAGCAGCCAACAGGGACTAGCGGCCTCCGAGCAGTACTTC CASSQQGLAASEQYF
TRBD1 TRBJ2-5 many TRBV28 TGTGCCAGCAAATCCGGGACAGGGATGGAGACCCAGTACTTC CASKSGTGMETQYF
. TRBJ2-7 . TRBV6-5 TGTGCCAGCAGTGTCAGCTGGGCAGGGGAGCTGTACTTC CASSVSWAGELYF
TRBD1 TRBJ1-5 . TRBV24-1 TGTGCCACCAGTGATTTGCCGTCGGTACCGGGACAGTCCAAAAGGTCGTATAGCAATCAGCCCCAGCATTTT CATSDLPSVPGQSKRSYSNQPQHF
TRBD2 TRBJ2-7 . TRBV5-4 TGTGCCAACAGCTCCGGGACTAACGGGAGCTACGAGCAGTACTTC CANSSGTNGSYEQYF
. TRBJ2-4 many TRBV5-1 TGCGCCAGCAGCTTGGGGCAGTCCAAAAACATTCAGTACTTC CASSLGQSKNIQYF
TRBD2 TRBJ2-1 many TRBV7-3 TGTGCCAGCAGCTTAATCCCCCGCGCGGGAGGAACCTACAATGAGCAGTTCTTC CASSLIPRAGGTYNEQFF
TRBD1 TRBJ1-1 many TRBV20-1 TGCAGTGCTAGAGGTAGGACAGGGAACACTGAAGCTTTCTTT CSARGRTGNTEAFF